This T cell receptor (beta chain) comes out of a study of blood T cell repertoires in COVID-19. Study summary: There were acute and convalescent COVID-19 samples, and they came from the United States, Italy and Spain. The analysed material was cDNA or gDNA that came from T cells, B-cell-depleted T cells, or PBMCs.

The germline CDR1 and CDR2 sequences are LGHNA and YSLEER. V shed 2 bases and J 1 base; nucleotides not matched to a gene: 8. The CDR3 runs to 18 residues. Under the authors' procedure: Using reference gene primer amplification, nucleated cell counts were estimated. Profiling relied on immunoSEQ multiplex PCR, and the TCRdb table lists in-frame clones only, not all of them. The D gene and trimming were derived from the DNA, and the V and J assignments and clone size from that table. Found here are 300,000 to 350,000 clones, approximately 89% of them singletons; the top ten hold 1.5% to 2%. This clonotype was obtained from a woman in her thirties with COVID-19, enrolled during active disease. Sequencing was done on a sample of peripheral blood. The V call is TRBV4-3, the J call TRBJ2-2; 9 positions match TRBD1. The CDR3 coding sequence is TGCGCCAGCAGCCAAAACATGGGACAGGGTTGGAACACCGGGGAGCTGTTTTTT. It translates to CASSQNMGQGWNTGELFF.